This T cell receptor (beta chain) was obtained from a study of T-cell memory formation after mild COVID-19. This clonotype is a singleton in its sample. Its antigen is not identified. A 5'RACE reaction primed in the constant segment made cDNA libraries of TCR alpha and TCR beta, and these carried sample barcodes and UMIs. TCRdb passed the 5' RACE reads through MiXCR, listing each CDR3 protein once. The data hold about 110,000 distinct CDR3 sequences, with 15% to 20% observed a single time. The germline CDR1 and CDR2 sequences are SGHRS and YFSETQ. Trimming pared 0 bases from V and 1 base from J, leaving 6 bases between. The length of the CDR3 is 14 residues. Broader study findings: Whether second-wave clones peaking at day 37 were SARS-CoV-2 specific went unconfirmed. Some responding clones appeared in pre-infection memory, suggesting cross-reactive memory joined.

The clonotype was recovered from a man younger than 30 who had mild COVID-19 (a few samples of this study predate the infection). Cell type and time point are not known. The chain links TRBV5-1 to TRBJ2-3, with D tentatively TRBD1 (5 bases). Material: PBMCs or a T cell subset sorted from them (not recorded which). The CDR3 here is CASSLGQRTDTQYF. The CDR3 DNA reads TGCGCCAGCAGCTTGGGACAGCGCACAGATACGCAGTATTTT.